This record looks at one TCR beta chain sequence and its context. The data were taken from a study of blood T cell repertoires in COVID-19. TCRdb's table, derived via immunoSEQ multiplex PCR, lists solely in-frame clones and lacks some. The data contain 450,000 to 500,000 clones, 80% to 90% of them singletons. CDR3 length: 14 residues. Trimming cost V 0 bases and J 5 bases, with 10 bases left between them. Germline V gives CDR1 SGHTA, CDR2 FQGNSA. The receptor comes from a woman aged 55 to 70 who had recovered from COVID-19. The sequenced sample was PBMCs or T cells enriched from blood (not recorded which). The genes are TRBV7-2 and TRBJ1-1; no definite D call. For the CDR3, the DNA is TGTGCCAGCAGCTTAGCTTTCAGTGCTACTGAAGCTTTCTTT. Residues: CASSLAFSATEAFF.